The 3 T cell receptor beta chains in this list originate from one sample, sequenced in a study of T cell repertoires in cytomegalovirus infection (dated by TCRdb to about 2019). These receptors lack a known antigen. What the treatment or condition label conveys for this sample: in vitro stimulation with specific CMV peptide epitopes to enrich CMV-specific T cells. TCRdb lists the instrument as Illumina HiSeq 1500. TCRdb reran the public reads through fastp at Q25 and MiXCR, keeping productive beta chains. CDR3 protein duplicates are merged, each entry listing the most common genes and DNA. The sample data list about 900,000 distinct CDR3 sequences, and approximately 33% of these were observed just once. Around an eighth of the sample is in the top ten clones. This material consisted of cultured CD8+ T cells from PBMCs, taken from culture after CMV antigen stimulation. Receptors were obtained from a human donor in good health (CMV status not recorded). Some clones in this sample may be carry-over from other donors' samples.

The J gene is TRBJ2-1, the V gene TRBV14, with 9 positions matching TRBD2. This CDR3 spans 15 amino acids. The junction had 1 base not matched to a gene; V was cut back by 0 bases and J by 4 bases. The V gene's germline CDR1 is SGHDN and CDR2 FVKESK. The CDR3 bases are TGTGCCAGCAGCCAAGAGAGCGGGAGGTACAATGAGCAGTTCTTC. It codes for CASSQESGRYNEQFF.

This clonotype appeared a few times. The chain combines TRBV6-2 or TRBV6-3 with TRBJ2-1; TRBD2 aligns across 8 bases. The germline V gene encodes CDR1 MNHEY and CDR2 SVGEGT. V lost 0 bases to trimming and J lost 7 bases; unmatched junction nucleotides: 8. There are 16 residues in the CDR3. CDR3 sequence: CASSYSEASGWNEQFF. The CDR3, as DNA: TGTGCCAGCAGTTACTCTGAGGCTAGCGGGTGGAATGAGCAGTTCTTC.

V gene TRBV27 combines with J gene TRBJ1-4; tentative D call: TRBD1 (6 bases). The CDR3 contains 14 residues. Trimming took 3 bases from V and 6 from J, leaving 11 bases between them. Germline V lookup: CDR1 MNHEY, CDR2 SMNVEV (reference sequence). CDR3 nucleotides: TGTGCCAGCAGTTTTCAGTGGACAGATGAAAAACTGTTTTTT. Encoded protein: CASSFQWTDEKLFF.